This TCR beta chain came from a study of Tregs in tolerant kidney transplant recipients. Study-wide findings and caveats: For some patients, primers changed over time, blocking nucleotide-level comparison. Biological reproducibility was not directly addressed in this study.

Related graft donors supplied nonmyeloablative bone marrow transplants, and mixed chimerism was transient. Thawed PBMCs were FACS-sorted into unstimulated CD4+CD25+CD127- regulatory T cells, CD4+CD25- non-regulatory cells, CD4 and CD8 cells. The table lists this clone with a count of one. The antigen is undetermined. V gave up 1 base and J gave up 3 bases, with 11 bases separating them. Germline V CDR1 and CDR2: GTSNPN, SVGIG (reference sequence). CDR3 size: 14 residues. TCRdb's copy holds only in-frame clones and misses some; the assay was immunoSEQ multiplex PCR. Of fewer than 55,000 clones listed, over 85% are singletons.

The sequence came from a human patient who received a combined kidney and bone marrow transplant. The T cells may come from the graft donor. The rearrangement uses TRBV30 and TRBJ2-3; a weak D match, TRBD1 (6 bases). The starting material was CD8+ T cells from blood (PBMCs), obtained 12 months after the transplant. CDR3 nucleotides: TGTGCCTGGAGTGGGCTGGGGGCGACAGATACGCAGTATTTT. Translation: CAWSGLGATDTQYF.